The entry below gives a single T cell receptor beta chain sequence along with its context. Its antigen is still unknown. The library protocol tagged individual cDNA molecules with unique molecular identifiers. TCRdb reanalysed the 5' RACE reads using MiXCR and keeps one entry per CDR3 protein. Among some 98,000 distinct CDR3 sequences listed, 15% to 20% were seen once. The data stem from a study of early T cells in non-severe SARS-CoV-2 infection. Study-wide points: Sequences matched to VDJdb favored anti-spike CD8 responses, while private and CD4 specificities were missed.

V gave up 5 bases and J gave up 10 bases, with 15 bases separating them. Germline lookup yields CDR1 SNHLY and CDR2 FYNNEI. The CDR3 has 14 residues. The TCR sequence derives from an adult who was a healthcare worker with PCR-confirmed SARS-CoV-2 infection or an uninfected control (not recorded which). V gene TRBV2 combines with J gene TRBJ1-6; D is possibly TRBD1 (6 bases). Source material: whole blood. CDR3: CASSRQEGVSPLHF. CDR3 nucleotides: TGTGCCAGCAGTCGACAGGAAGGAGTATCACCCCTCCACTTT.